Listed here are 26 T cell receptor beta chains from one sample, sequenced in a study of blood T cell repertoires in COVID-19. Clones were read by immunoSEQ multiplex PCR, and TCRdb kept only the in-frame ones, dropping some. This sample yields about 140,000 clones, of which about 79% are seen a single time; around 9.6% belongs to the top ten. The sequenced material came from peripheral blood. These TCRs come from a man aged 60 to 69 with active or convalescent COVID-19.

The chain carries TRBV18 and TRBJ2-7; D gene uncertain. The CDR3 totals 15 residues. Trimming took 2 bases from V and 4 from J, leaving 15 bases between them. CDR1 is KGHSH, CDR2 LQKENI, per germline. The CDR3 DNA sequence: TGTGCCAGCTCACCAACTGGAGACGGATCATACGAGCAGTACGTC. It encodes CASSPTGDGSYEQYV.

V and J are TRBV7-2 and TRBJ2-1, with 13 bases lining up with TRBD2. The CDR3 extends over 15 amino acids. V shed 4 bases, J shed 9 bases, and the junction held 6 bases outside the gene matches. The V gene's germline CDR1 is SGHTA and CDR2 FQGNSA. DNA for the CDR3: TGTGCCAGCAGCTCTGGACTAGCGGGAGCCGGTGAGCAGTTCTTC. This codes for CASSSGLAGAGEQFF.

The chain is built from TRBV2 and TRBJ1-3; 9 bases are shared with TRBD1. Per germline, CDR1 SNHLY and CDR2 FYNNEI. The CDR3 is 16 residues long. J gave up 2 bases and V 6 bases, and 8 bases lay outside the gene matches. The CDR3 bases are TGTGCCAGCAGCTCCGGGACAGGGTTTACTGGAAACACCATATATTTT. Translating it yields CASSSGTGFTGNTIYF.

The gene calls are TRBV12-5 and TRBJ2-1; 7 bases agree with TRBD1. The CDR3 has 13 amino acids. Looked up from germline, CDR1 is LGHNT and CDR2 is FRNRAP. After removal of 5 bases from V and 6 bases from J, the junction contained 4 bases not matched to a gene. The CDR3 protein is CASGIGTVNEQFF. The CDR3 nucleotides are TGTGCTAGTGGTATCGGGACAGTCAATGAGCAGTTCTTC.

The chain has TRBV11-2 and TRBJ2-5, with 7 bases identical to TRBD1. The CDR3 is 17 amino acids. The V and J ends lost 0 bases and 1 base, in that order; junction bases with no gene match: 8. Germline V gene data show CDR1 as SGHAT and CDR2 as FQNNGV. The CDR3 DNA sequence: TGTGCCAGCAGCTTAGATTATGAAAGGGACAGCCAAGAGACCCAGTACTTC. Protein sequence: CASSLDYERDSQETQYF.

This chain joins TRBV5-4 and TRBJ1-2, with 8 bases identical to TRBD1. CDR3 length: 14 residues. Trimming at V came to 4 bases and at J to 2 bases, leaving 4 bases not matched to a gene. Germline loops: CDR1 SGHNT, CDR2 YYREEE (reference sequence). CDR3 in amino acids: CASSPGQGNYGYTF. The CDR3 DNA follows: TGTGCCAGCAGCCCAGGACAGGGAAACTATGGCTACACCTTC. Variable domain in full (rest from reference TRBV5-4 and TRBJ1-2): ETGVTQSPTHLIKTRGQQVTLRCSSQSGHNTVSWYQQALGQGPQFIFQYYREEENGRGNFPPRFSGLQFPNYSSELNVNALELDDSALYLCASSPGQGNYGYTFGSGTRLTVV.

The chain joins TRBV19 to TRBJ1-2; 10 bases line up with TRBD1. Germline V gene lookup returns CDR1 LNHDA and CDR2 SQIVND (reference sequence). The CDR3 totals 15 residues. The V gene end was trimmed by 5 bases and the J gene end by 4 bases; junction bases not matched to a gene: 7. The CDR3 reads CASSPDRGPIYGYTF. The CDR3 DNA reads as TGTGCCAGTAGTCCAGACAGGGGGCCGATCTATGGCTACACCTTC.

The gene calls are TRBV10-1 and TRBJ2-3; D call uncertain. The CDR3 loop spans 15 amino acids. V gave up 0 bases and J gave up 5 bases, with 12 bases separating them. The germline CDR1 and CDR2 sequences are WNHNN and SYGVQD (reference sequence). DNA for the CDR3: TGCGCCAGCAGTGAGTCGGCGGCCCGTGGAGATACGCAGTATTTT. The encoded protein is CASSESAARGDTQYF.

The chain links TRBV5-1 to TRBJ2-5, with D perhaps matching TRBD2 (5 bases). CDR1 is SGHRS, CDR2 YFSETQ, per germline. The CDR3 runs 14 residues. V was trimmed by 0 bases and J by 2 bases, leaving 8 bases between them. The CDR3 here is CASSLAPGQETQYF. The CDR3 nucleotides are TGCGCCAGCAGCTTGGCCCCGGGGCAAGAGACCCAGTACTTC. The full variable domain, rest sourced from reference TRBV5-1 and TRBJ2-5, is KAGVTQTPRYLIKTRGQQVTLSCSPISGHRSVSWYQQTPGQGLQFLFEYFSETQRNKGNFPGRFSGRQFSNSRSEMNVSTLELGDSALYLCASSLAPGQETQYFGPGTRLLVL.

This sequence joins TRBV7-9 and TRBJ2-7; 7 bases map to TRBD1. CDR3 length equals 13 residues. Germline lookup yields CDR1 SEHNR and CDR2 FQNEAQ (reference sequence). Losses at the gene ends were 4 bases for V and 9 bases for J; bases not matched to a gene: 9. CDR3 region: CASSSSQGPRQYV. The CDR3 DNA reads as TGTGCCAGCAGCTCATCACAGGGGCCGCGGCAGTACGTC.

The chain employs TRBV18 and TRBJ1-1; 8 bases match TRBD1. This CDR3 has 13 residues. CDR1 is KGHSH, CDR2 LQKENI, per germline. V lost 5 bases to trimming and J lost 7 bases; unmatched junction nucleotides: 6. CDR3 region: CASSTTGGNEAFF. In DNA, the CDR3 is TGTGCCAGCTCAACTACAGGGGGGAATGAAGCTTTCTTT.

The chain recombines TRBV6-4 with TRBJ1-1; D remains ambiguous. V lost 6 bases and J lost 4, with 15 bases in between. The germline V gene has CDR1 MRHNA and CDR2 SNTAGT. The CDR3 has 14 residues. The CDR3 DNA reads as TGTGCCAGCAGACCCACAGCGGGGAGCACTGAAGCTTTCTTT. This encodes CASRPTAGSTEAFF.

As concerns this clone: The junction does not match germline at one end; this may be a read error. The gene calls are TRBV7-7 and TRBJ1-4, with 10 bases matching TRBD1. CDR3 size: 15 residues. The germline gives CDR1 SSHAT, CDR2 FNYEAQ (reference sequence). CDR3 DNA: TGTGCTAGCAGCAAGGGGACAGGGGTTAATGAAAAACTGTTTTTT. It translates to CASSKGTGVNEKLFF.

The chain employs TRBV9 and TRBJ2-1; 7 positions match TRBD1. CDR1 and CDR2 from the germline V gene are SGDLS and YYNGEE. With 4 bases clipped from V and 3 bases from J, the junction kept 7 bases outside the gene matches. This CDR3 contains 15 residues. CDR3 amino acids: CASSPRDSVYNEQFF. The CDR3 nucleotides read TGTGCCAGCAGCCCCCGGGACAGCGTCTACAATGAGCAGTTCTTC.

The CDR3 coding sequence is TGTGCCAGCAAGGGGGACAGCTTACTTAGCAATCAGCCCCAGCATTTT. It specifies CASKGDSLLSNQPQHF. The chain couples TRBV28 to TRBJ1-5; 7 bases fit TRBD1. Trimming cost V 7 bases and J 0 bases; bases outside gene matches: 9. This CDR3 comprises 16 residues. The V gene's germline CDR1 is MDHEN and CDR2 SYDVKM.

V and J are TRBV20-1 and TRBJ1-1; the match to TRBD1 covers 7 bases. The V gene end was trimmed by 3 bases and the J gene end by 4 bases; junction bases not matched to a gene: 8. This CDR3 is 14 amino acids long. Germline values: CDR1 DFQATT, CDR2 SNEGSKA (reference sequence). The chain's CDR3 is CSASTGVSSTEAFF. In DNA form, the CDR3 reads TGCAGTGCTAGTACAGGGGTATCGAGCACTGAAGCTTTCTTT.

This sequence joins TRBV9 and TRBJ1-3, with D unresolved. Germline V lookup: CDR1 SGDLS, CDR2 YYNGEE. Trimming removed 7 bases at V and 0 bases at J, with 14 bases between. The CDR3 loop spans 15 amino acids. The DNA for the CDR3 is TGTGCCAGCTTGGAGGAGGAGAGCTCTGGAAACACCATATATTTT. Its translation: CASLEEESSGNTIYF. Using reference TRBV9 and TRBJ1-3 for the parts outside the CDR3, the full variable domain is DSGVTQTPKHLITATGQRVTLRCSPRSGDLSVYWYQQSLDQGLQFLIQYYNGEERAKGNILERFSAQQFPDLHSELNLSSLELGDSALYFCASLEEESSGNTIYFGEGSWLTVV.

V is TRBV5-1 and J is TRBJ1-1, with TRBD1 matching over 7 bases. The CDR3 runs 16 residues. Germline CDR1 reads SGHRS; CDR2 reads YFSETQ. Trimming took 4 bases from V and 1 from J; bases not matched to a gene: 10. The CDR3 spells CASSNSPTGRNTEAFF. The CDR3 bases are TGCGCCAGCAGCAACTCCCCGACAGGGAGGAACACTGAAGCTTTCTTT.

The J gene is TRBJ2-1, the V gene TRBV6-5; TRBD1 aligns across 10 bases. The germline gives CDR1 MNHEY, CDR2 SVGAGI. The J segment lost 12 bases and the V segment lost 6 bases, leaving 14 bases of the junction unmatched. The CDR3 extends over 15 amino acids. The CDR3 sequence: CASRPPGQGSPGQFF. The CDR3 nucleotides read TGTGCCAGCAGGCCTCCGGGACAGGGGTCCCCGGGGCAGTTCTTC.

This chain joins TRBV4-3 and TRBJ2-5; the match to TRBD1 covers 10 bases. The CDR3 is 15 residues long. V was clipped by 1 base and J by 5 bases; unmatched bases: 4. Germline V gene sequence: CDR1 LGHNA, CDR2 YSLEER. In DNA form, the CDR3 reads TGCGCCAGCAGCCAAGCGGACAGGGGGTTTGAGACCCAGTACTTC. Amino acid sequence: CASSQADRGFETQYF.

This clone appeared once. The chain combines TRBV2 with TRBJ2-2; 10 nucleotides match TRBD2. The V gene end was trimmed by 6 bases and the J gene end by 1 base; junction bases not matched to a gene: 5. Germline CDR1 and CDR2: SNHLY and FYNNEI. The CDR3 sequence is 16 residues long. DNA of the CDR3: TGTGCCAGCAGGGGGGGACTAGCGTTGAACACCGGGGAGCTGTTTTTT. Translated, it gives CASRGGLALNTGELFF.

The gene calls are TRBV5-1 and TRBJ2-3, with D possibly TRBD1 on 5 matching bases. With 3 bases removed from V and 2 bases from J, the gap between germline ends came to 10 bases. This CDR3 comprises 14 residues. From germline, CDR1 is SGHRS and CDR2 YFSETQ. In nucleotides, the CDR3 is TGCGCCAGCAGCTCTAGGGGCCACACAGATACGCAGTATTTT. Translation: CASSSRGHTDTQYF.

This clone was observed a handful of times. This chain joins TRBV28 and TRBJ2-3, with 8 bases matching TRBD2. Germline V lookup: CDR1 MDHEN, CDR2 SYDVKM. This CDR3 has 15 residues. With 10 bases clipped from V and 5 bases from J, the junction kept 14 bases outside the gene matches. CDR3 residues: CATLGERETKDTQYF. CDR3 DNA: TGTGCCACCCTTGGAGAGCGGGAGACAAAAGATACGCAGTATTTT.

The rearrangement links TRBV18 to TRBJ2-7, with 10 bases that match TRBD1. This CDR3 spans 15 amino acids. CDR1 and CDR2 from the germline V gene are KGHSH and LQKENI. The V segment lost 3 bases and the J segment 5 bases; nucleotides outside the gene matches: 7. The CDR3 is CASSPQQTGGDEQYV. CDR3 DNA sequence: TGTGCCAGCTCACCCCAACAGACAGGGGGCGACGAGCAGTACGTC.

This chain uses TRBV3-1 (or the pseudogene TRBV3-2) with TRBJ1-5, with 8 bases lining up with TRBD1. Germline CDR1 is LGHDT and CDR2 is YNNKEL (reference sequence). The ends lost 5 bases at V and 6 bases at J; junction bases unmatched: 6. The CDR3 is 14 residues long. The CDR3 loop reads CASSSTGARQPQHF. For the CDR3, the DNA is TGTGCCAGCAGCTCGACAGGGGCCCGTCAGCCCCAGCATTTT.

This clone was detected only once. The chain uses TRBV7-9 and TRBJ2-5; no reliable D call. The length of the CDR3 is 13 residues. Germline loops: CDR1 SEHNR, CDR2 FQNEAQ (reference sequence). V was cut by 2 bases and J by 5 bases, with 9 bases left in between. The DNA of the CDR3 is TGTGCCAGCAGCTTAACTTCTTGGGAGACCCAGTACTTC. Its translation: CASSLTSWETQYF.